Listed below are T cell receptor beta chains from one sample, sequenced in a study of tumor-infiltrating lymphocytes in primary liver carcinoma. TCRdb called the multiplex PCR reads again in MiXCR, with one record for every CDR3 protein. The profile shows about 200,000 distinct CDR3 sequences, less than 70% of them singletons. Sequencing was performed on peripheral blood. The receptors derive from a woman aged 55-70 years with primary liver carcinoma and hepatitis B virus infection. CDR3s include the opening cysteine and the closing phenylalanine or tryptophan. Fields, in order: D gene, V gene, clone size, J gene, CDR3 protein, CDR3 DNA. The D gene is left open where the match is weak. Size values are once, few and many counts, or a class for expanded clones, and some rows have none.

.	TRBV11-2	.	TRBJ2-5	CASSLGQMCKETQYF	TGTGCCAGCAGCTTAGGACAGATGTGCAAAGAGACCCAGTACTTC
TRBD1	TRBV28	.	TRBJ2-7	CASRPGQTYEQYF	TGTGCCAGCAGGCCGGGACAGACCTACGAGCAGTACTTC
.	TRBV4-1	many	TRBJ1-5	CASSPGGEYQPQHF	TGCGCCAGCAGCCCGGGGGGGGAGTATCAGCCCCAGCATTTT
.	TRBV6-1	few	TRBJ2-2	CASRKELSTGELSF	TGTGCCAGCAGGAAGGAGCTGAGCACCGGGGAGCTGTCTTTT
TRBD2	TRBV6-5	many	TRBJ2-3	CASSYGSGTSTDTQYF	TGTGCCAGCAGTTACGGAAGCGGGACTAGCACAGATACGCAGTATTTT
.	TRBV14	once	TRBJ2-5	CASSRTTSRGEIQYF	TGTGCCAGCAGCCGAACGACTAGTAGAGGAGAGATCCAGTACTTC
TRBD1	TRBV11-2	.	TRBJ2-7	CASSLGIGGYEQYF	TGTGCCAGCAGCTTAGGGATAGGGGGCTATGAGCAGTACTTC
.	TRBV12-3/TRBV12-4	many	TRBJ1-6	CASSPQPGNSPLHF	TGTGCCAGCAGCCCGCAACCGGGGAATTCACCCCTCCACTTT
.	TRBV9	few	TRBJ1-1	CASSVDSKNTEAFF	TGTGCCAGCAGCGTAGACAGTAAGAACACTGAAGCTTTCTTT
.	TRBV19	.	TRBJ1-1	CASSIAGSLNTEAFF	TGTGCCAGTAGTATAGCGGGCAGTTTGAACACTGAAGCTTTCTTT
TRBD2	TRBV24-1	.	TRBJ2-1	CGTSDSTSGDYNEQFF	TGTGGCACCAGTGACAGTACTAGCGGAGACTACAATGAGCAGTTCTTC
TRBD2	TRBV5-1	.	TRBJ2-7	CASSYPPGSGSNEQYF	TGCGCCAGCAGCTACCCCCCAGGTAGCGGGAGTAACGAGCAGTACTTC
.	TRBV28	.	TRBJ2-1	CASDQVESEQFF	TGTGCCAGCGATCAGGTTGAAAGTGAGCAGTTCTTC
TRBD2	TRBV5-4	once	TRBJ2-2	CASSGIPSGSNTGELLF	TGTGCCAGCAGCGGCATTCCTAGCGGGAGCAACACCGGGGAGCTGCTTTTT
.	TRBV11-2	.	TRBJ2-7	CACSLTSMAYEQYF	TGTGCCTGCAGCTTGACTAGTATGGCCTACGAGCAGTACTTC
TRBD1	TRBV6-5	many	TRBJ1-2	CASRDFGQVYGYTF	TGTGCCAGCAGAGACTTCGGACAGGTCTATGGCTACACCTTC
.	TRBV12-3/TRBV12-4	.	TRBJ2-3	CASNVGRDTDMQYF	TGTGCCAGCAACGTGGGAAGGGACACAGATATGCAGTATTTT
.	TRBV11-2	many	TRBJ2-6	CASSLFPGSLGGANVLTF	TGTGCCAGCAGCTTATTCCCAGGGTCCCTGGGGGGGGCCAACGTCCTGACTTTC
TRBD1	TRBV5-4	.	TRBJ2-1	CASSRDSRAYNGQFF	TGTGCCAGCAGCCGGGACAGTCGGGCCTACAATGGGCAGTTCTTC
TRBD1	TRBV7-9	few	TRBJ1-1	CASSLRGQGGVRDTEAFF	TGTGCCAGCAGCCTTCGAGGACAGGGAGGGGTCAGGGACACTGAAGCTTTCTTT
.	TRBV5-6	many	TRBJ2-2	CASSFSSWDTGELFF	TGTGCCAGCAGCTTCAGTTCCTGGGACACCGGGGAGCTGTTTTTT
.	TRBV11-3	.	TRBJ2-2	CASSLVDTGELFF	TGTGCCAGCAGCTTGGTAGACACCGGGGAGCTGTTTTTT
TRBD2	TRBV20-1	.	TRBJ2-7	CSASSSGSVFHEQYF	TGCAGTGCTAGTTCTAGCGGGAGTGTATTCCACGAGCAGTACTTC
TRBD2	TRBV6-5	many	TRBJ2-3	CASRGGTRGHTQYF	TGTGCCAGCAGGGGGGGGACTAGAGGCCATACGCAGTATTTT
TRBD2	TRBV5-5	.	TRBJ2-5	CASSLFGTRGLGGETQYF	TGTGCCAGCAGTTTGTTTGGGACTAGGGGTTTAGGGGGGGAGACCCAGTACTTC
TRBD2	TRBV11-2	.	TRBJ2-7	CASSLSGPGGPYGQYF	TGTGCCAGCAGCTTGTCAGGTCCGGGAGGGCCTTACGGGCAGTACTTC
.	TRBV11-2	.	TRBJ2-1	CASSLPGLWDTEQFF	TGTGCCAGCAGCTTGCCGGGATTATGGGACACTGAGCAGTTCTTT
.	TRBV30	.	TRBJ1-2	CAWIRRGGDYTF	TGTGCCTGGATTAGAAGGGGCGGTGACTACACCTTC
TRBD2	TRBV6-5	.	TRBJ2-7	CACSYGGGSGNSWYF	TGTGCCTGCAGTTACGGGGGGGGTAGCGGGAACAGCTGGTACTTC
.	TRBV11-2	many	TRBJ1-4	CASSLDTGRGEKLFF	TGTGCCAGCAGCTTAGACACAGGGCGGGGTGAAAAACTGTTTTTT
TRBD2	TRBV7-9	few	TRBJ2-7	CASSLSRSGGSYEQYF	TGTGCCAGCAGCTTATCGAGGTCGGGGGGCTCCTACGAGCAGTACTTC
.	TRBV4-2	.	TRBJ2-4	CASSQDWLGKAACGNIQYF	TGTGCCAGCAGCCAAGATTGGTTGGGAAAGGCGGCTTGTGGGAACATTCAGTACTTC
.	TRBV23-1	.	TRBJ2-3	CASSQAERASTDTQYF	TGCGCCAGCAGTCAAGCGGAGCGGGCTAGCACAGATACGCAGTATTTT
.	TRBV5-6	few	TRBJ2-7	CASNFTSVEQYF	TGTGCCAGCAACTTCACAAGCGTAGAGCAGTACTTC
TRBD2	TRBV28	once	TRBJ2-7	CASKTSGFTYEQYF	TGTGCCAGCAAAACTAGCGGGTTTACCTACGAGCAGTACTTC
.	TRBV12-5	few	TRBJ2-7	CASGLVMGDPTYEQYF	TGTGCTAGTGGTTTGGTAATGGGGGACCCGACCTACGAGCAGTACTTC
.	TRBV30	few	TRBJ2-7	CAWSINGGSEQYF	TGTGCCTGGAGTATAAATGGGGGATCCGAGCAGTACTTC
TRBD2	TRBV11-3	.	TRBJ2-3	CASSLGLDSIDTQYF	TGTGCCAGCAGCCTGGGACTAGACAGCATAGATACGCAGTATTTT
.	TRBV11-2	.	TRBJ2-7	CVNSLEPGAEQYF	TGTGTCAACAGCTTAGAGCCGGGGGCCGAGCAGTACTTC
.	TRBV7-8	many	TRBJ2-7	CASSSPLWHEQYF	TGTGCCAGCAGTTCTCCGTTATGGCACGAGCAGTACTTC
TRBD1	TRBV20-1	.	TRBJ1-5	CSARKGGKSNQPQHF	TGCAGTGCTAGAAAAGGGGGCAAAAGCAATCAGCCCCAGCATTTT
TRBD1	TRBV11-2	medium-sized	TRBJ2-7	CASSPGTGVAYEQYF	TGTGCCAGCAGCCCCGGGACAGGGGTGGCCTACGAGCAGTACTTC
.	TRBV28	few	TRBJ1-1	CASSLPGGNTEAFF	TGTGCCAGCAGTTTACCGGGGGGGAACACTGAAGCTTTCTTT
.	TRBV11-2	.	TRBJ1-3	CASSLVDSSGNIIYF	TGTGCCAGTAGCTTAGTGGACAGCTCTGGAAACATCATATATTTT
.	TRBV11-2	.	TRBJ2-7	CASCSQGSYGQYF	TGTGCCAGCTGCTCCCAAGGTTCGTACGGTCAGTACTTC
.	TRBV5-1	.	TRBJ1-1	CASSLAEGRMSTEAFF	TGCGCCAGCAGCTTGGCCGAAGGGCGGATGAGCACTGAAGCTTTCTTT